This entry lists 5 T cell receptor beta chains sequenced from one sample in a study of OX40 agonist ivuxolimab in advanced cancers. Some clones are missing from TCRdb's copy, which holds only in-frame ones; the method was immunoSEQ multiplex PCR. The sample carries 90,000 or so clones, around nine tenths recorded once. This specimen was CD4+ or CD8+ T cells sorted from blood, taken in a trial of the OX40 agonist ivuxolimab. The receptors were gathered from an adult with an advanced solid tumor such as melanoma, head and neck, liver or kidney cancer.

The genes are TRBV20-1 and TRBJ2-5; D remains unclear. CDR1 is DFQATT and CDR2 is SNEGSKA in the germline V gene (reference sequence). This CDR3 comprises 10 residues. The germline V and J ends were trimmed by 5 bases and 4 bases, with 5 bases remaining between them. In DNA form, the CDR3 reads TGCAGTGCTTCACTAGAGACCCAGTACTTC. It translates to CSASLETQYF.

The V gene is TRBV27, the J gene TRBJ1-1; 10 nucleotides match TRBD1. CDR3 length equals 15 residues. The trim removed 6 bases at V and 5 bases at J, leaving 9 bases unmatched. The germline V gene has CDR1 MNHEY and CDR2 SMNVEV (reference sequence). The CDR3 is CASSDDRGRRTEAFF. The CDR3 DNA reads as TGTGCCAGCAGCGACGACAGGGGGCGCAGAACTGAAGCTTTCTTT.

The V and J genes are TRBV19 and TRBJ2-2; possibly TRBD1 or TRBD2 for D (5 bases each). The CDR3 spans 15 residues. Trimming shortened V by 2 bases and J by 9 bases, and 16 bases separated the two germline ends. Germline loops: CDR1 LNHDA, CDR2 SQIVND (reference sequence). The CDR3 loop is CASSISRDPRWELFF. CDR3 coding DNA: TGTGCCAGTAGTATAAGTCGGGACCCTCGGTGGGAGCTGTTTTTT. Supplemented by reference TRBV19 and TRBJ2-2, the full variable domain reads DGGITQSPKYLFRKEGQNVTLSCEQNLNHDAMYWYRQDPGQGLRLIYYSQIVNDFQKGDIAEGYSVSREKKESFPLTVTSAQKNPTAFYLCASSISRDPRWELFFGEGSRLTVL.

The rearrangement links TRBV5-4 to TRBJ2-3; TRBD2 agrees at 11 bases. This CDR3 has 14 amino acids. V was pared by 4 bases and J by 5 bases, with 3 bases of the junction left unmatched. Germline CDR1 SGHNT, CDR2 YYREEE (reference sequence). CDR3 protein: CASSIGLAGDTQYF. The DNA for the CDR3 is TGTGCCAGCAGCATTGGACTAGCGGGAGATACGCAGTATTTT.

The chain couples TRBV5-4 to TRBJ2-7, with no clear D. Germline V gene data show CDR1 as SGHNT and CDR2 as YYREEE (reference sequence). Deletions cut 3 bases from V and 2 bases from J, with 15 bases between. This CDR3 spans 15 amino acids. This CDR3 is CASSSLTAVTYEQYF. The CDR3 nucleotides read TGTGCCAGCAGCTCCCTAACCGCGGTTACCTACGAGCAGTACTTC.